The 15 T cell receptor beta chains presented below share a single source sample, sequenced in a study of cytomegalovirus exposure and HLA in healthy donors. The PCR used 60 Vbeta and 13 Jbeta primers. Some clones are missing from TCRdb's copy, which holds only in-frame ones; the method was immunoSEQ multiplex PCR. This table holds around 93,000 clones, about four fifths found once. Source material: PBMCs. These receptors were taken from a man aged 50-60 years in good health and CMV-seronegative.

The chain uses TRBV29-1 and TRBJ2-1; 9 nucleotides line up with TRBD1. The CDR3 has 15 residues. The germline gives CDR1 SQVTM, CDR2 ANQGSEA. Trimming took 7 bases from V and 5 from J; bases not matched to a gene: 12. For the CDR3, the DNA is TGCAGCGCTGGCCGGACAGGGGCTACAAACAATGAGCAGTTCTTC. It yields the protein CSAGRTGATNNEQFF.

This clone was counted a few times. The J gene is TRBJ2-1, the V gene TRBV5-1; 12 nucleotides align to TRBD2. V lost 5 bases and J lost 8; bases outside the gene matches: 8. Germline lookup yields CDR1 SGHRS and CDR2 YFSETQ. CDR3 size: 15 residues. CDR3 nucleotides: TGCGCCAGCAGGGAGACTAGCGGGAGTTGGGATGAGCAGTTCTTC. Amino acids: CASRETSGSWDEQFF.

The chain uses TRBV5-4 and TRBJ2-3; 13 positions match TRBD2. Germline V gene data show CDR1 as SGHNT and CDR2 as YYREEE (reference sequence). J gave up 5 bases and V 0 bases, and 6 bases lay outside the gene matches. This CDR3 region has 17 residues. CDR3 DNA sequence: TGTGCCAGCAGCTTGGGCGGACTAGCGGGAGCAAAAGATACGCAGTATTTT. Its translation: CASSLGGLAGAKDTQYF.

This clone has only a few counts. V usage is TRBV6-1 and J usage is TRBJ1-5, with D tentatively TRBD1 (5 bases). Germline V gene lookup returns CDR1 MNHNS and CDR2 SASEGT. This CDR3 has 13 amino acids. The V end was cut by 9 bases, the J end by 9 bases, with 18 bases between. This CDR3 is CASTRDGGRPQHF. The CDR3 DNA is TGTGCCAGTACCAGGGACGGAGGGCGGCCCCAGCATTTT.

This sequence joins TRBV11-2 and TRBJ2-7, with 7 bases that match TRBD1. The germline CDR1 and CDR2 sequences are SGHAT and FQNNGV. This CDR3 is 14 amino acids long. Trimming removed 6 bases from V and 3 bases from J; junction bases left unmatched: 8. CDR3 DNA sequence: TGTGCCAGCAGGATTACGAACAGGGGCTACGAGCAGTACTTC. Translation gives CASRITNRGYEQYF. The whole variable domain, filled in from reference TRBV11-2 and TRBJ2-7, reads EAGVAQSPRYKIIEKRQSVAFWCNPISGHATLYWYQQILGQGPKLLIQFQNNGVVDDSQLPKDRFSAERLKGVDSTLKIQPAKLEDSAVYLCASRITNRGYEQYFGPGTRLTVT.

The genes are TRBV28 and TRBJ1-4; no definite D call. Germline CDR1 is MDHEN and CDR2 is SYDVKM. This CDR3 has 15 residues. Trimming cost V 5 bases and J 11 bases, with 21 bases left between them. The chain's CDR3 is CASSATWEVVEKLFF. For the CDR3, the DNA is TGTGCCAGCAGTGCAACGTGGGAGGTTGTGGAGAAACTGTTTTTT.

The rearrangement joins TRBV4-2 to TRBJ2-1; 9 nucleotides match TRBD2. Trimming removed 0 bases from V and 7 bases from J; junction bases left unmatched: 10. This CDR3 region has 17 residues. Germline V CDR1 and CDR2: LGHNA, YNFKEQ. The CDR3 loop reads CASSQDFSGRKRNEQFF. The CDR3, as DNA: TGTGCCAGCAGCCAAGATTTTAGCGGGAGAAAAAGAAATGAGCAGTTCTTC.

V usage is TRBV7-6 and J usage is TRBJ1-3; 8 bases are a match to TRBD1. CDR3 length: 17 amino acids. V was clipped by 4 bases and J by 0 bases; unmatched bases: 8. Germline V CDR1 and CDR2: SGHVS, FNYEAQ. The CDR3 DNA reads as TGTGCCAGCAGCTCCAACCAGGGGGCCGGCTCTGGAAACACCATATATTTT. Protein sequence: CASSSNQGAGSGNTIYF.

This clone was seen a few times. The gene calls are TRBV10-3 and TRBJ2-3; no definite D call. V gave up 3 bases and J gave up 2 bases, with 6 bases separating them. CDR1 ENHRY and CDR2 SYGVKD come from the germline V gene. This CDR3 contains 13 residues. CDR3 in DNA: TGTGCCATCAGTGACAGTGACACAGATACGCAGTATTTT. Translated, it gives CAISDSDTDTQYF.

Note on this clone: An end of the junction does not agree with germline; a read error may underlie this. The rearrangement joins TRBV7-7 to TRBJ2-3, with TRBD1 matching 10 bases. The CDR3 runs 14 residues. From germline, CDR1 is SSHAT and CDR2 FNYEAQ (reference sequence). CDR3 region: CASSRRTGGDTQYF. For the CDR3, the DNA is TGTGCTAGCAGCCGTAGGACAGGGGGAGATACGCAGTATTTT.

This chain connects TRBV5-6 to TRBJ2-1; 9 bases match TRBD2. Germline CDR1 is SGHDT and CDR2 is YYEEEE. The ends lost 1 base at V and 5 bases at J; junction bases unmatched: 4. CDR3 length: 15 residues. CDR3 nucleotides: TGTGCCAGCAGCTTGACGACTAGCGGCCACAATGAGCAGTTCTTC. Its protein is CASSLTTSGHNEQFF.

CDR3 coding DNA: TGCGCCAGCAGCTTGGACAGGCCGAACACTGAAGCTTTCTTT. Its protein product is CASSLDRPNTEAFF. V is TRBV5-1 and J is TRBJ1-1, with TRBD1 as a possible D gene (5 bases). The CDR3 covers 14 residues. V lost 0 bases, J lost 1 base, and 7 bases lay in between. The germline CDR1 and CDR2 sequences are SGHRS and YFSETQ.

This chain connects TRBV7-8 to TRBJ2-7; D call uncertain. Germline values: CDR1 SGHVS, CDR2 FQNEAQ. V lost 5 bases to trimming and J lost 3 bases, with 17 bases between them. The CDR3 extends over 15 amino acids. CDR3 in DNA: TGTGCCAGCAGCCCTCGGAGTGTAGGTCTCTACGAGCAGTACTTC. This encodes CASSPRSVGLYEQYF.

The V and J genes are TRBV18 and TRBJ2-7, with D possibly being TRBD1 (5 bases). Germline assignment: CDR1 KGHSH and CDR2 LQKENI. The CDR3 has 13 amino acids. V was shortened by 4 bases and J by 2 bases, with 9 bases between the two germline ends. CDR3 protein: CASSLVRAYEQYF. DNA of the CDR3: TGTGCCAGCTCACTGGTCAGGGCCTACGAGCAGTACTTC.

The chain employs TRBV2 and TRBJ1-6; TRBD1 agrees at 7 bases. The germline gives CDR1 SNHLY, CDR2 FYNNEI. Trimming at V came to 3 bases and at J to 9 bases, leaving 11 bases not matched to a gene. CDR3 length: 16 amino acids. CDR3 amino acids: CASSEGANRGSSPLHF. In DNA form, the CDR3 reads TGTGCCAGCAGTGAGGGGGCAAACAGGGGAAGTTCACCCCTCCACTTT.